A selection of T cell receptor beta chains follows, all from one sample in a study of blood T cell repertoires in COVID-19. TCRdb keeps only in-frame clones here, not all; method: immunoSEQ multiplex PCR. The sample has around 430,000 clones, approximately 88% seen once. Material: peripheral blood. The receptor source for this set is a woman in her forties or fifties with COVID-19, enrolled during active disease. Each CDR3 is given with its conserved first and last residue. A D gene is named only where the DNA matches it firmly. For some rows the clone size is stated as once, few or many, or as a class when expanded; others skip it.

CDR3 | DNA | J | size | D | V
CASSRDSLPYGYTF | TGTGCCAGCAGCCGGGACAGCCTGCCCTATGGCTACACCTTC | TRBJ1-2 | . | TRBD1 | TRBV14
CASSFKQGGQPQHF | TGTGCCAGCAGCTTCAAGCAGGGCGGTCAGCCCCAGCATTTT | TRBJ1-5 | . | . | TRBV7-2
CASSPGQGESAEAFF | TGTGCCAGCAGTCCGGGACAGGGGGAGTCCGCTGAAGCTTTCTTT | TRBJ1-1 | . | TRBD1 | TRBV28
CASSATGILGQPQHF | TGTGCCAGCAGCGCTACAGGGATTCTCGGTCAGCCCCAGCATTTT | TRBJ1-5 | . | . | TRBV9
CASSLGAGETFF | TGTGCCAGCAGTTTGGGGGCGGGGGAAACTTTCTTT | TRBJ1-1 | . | . | TRBV12-3/TRBV12-4
CASSLGGLAEYEQYF | TGTGCCAGCAGCTTGGGGGGACTAGCGGAGTACGAGCAGTACTTC | TRBJ2-7 | few | TRBD2 | TRBV5-5
CASSYTDRGDEQYF | TGTGCCAGCAGCTACACGGACAGGGGGGACGAGCAGTACTTC | TRBJ2-7 | . | TRBD1 | TRBV28
CASSLGYGRDTEAFF | TGTGCCAGCAGCTTAGGGTATGGCCGTGACACTGAAGCTTTCTTT | TRBJ1-1 | . | . | TRBV13
CASSSLQGANEQYF | TGCGCCAGCAGCTCTCTCCAGGGGGCCAACGAGCAGTACTTC | TRBJ2-7 | . | TRBD1 | TRBV5-1
CASSQARLPGSTQYF | TGCGCCAGCAGCCAAGCCCGACTACCCGGGAGTACGCAGTATTTT | TRBJ2-3 | . | . | TRBV4-1
CASSQTDSRGYPYGYTF | TGCGCCAGCAGCCAAACCGACTCCCGGGGGTACCCCTATGGCTACACCTTC | TRBJ1-2 | . | . | TRBV4-1
CASSLGVARPSYNEQFF | TGCGCCAGCAGCTTGGGGGTAGCCCGACCATCCTACAATGAGCAGTTCTTC | TRBJ2-1 | . | . | TRBV5-1
CAGRAGDNSPLHF | TGTGCCGGCCGCGCAGGCGATAATTCACCCCTCCACTTT | TRBJ1-6 | once | . | TRBV6-5
CASRLAGASRTGELFF | TGTGCCAGCAGACTAGCGGGGGCCTCCCGGACCGGGGAGCTGTTTTTT | TRBJ2-2 | . | TRBD2 | TRBV2
CASSIKQFYGYTF | TGTGCCAGTAGTATAAAACAGTTCTATGGCTACACCTTC | TRBJ1-2 | . | . | TRBV19
CASSLPSGRTQYF | TGTGCCAGCAGCCTCCCGTCGGGTCGGACGCAGTATTTT | TRBJ2-3 | . | . | TRBV6-6
CASSMGRTPGNTIYF | TGTGCCAGTAGTATGGGGCGGACCCCTGGAAACACCATATATTTT | TRBJ1-3 | . | . | TRBV19
CASSSKGVTGGGYTF | TGTGCCAGCAGCTCGAAAGGGGTAACGGGGGGTGGCTACACCTTC | TRBJ1-2 | . | . | TRBV5-4
CASSPTTGYGYTF | TGTGCCAGCAGCCCCACCACAGGCTATGGCTACACCTTC | TRBJ1-2 | . | . | TRBV14
CASSRTVSPEAFF | TGTGCCAGCAGTCGAACAGTAAGCCCTGAAGCTTTCTTT | TRBJ1-1 | many | . | TRBV4-2
CASSLTRFYEQYF | TGTGCCAGCAGCTTGACTAGGTTCTACGAGCAGTACTTC | TRBJ2-7 | . | . | TRBV3-1/TRBV3-2
CASTNAGFNEKLFF | TGTGCCAGCACCAACGCAGGGTTTAATGAAAAACTGTTTTTT | TRBJ1-4 | . | . | TRBV27
CASSEPGRGELYGYTF | TGTGCCAGCAGTGAACCTGGGAGGGGTGAACTCTATGGCTACACCTTC | TRBJ1-2 | . | . | TRBV6-1
CASSHDKRGTETQYF | TGTGCCAGCAGCCACGACAAGCGGGGAACAGAGACCCAGTACTTC | TRBJ2-5 | . | TRBD2 | TRBV4-2
CASSYGTGGVYGNQPQHF | TGTGCCAGCAGCTACGGGACAGGGGGCGTTTATGGCAATCAGCCCCAGCATTTT | TRBJ1-5 | . | TRBD1 | TRBV5-4
CAWSVQGGSYEQYF | TGTGCCTGGAGTGTCCAGGGTGGTTCGTACGAGCAGTACTTC | TRBJ2-7 | . | . | TRBV30
CANGLNTQYF | TGTGCCAATGGGCTAAATACGCAGTATTTT | TRBJ2-3 | few | . | TRBV21-1
CAWSANLQGKAFF | TGTGCCTGGAGTGCAAATTTACAGGGGAAAGCTTTCTTT | TRBJ1-1 | . | TRBD1 | TRBV30
CARSLNGGRGGDTQYF | TGTGCCAGAAGCTTGAATGGCGGGAGGGGGGGAGATACGCAGTATTTT | TRBJ2-3 | . | TRBD2 | TRBV5-3
CASSQDWAGTGGRTEAFF | TGCGCCAGCAGCCAAGACTGGGCGGGGACAGGGGGCCGGACTGAAGCTTTCTTT | TRBJ1-1 | . | TRBD1 | TRBV4-1
CAIRAADSNQPQHF | TGTGCCATCAGGGCGGCGGATAGCAATCAGCCCCAGCATTTT | TRBJ1-5 | few | . | TRBV10-3
CASSLARGGEAFF | TGCGCCAGCAGCTTGGCTCGGGGGGGTGAAGCTTTCTTT | TRBJ1-1 | . | . | TRBV5-1
CASDPTASSYGYTF | TGTGCCAGCGACCCGACAGCCAGTTCTTATGGCTACACCTTC | TRBJ1-2 | . | . | TRBV6-5
CAWSPGFSYEQYF | TGTGCCTGGAGTCCGGGATTTTCCTACGAGCAGTACTTC | TRBJ2-7 | . | . | TRBV30
CASSLGELNYGYTF | TGCGCCAGCAGCTTGGGGGAGCTCAACTATGGCTACACCTTC | TRBJ1-2 | . | . | TRBV5-1
CAISGGATDTQYF | TGTGCCATCAGCGGGGGGGCGACAGATACGCAGTATTTT | TRBJ2-3 | . | TRBD2 | TRBV10-3
CASSWGQGYEQYF | TGTGCCAGCAGTTGGGGACAGGGATACGAGCAGTACTTC | TRBJ2-7 | . | TRBD1 | TRBV28
CASSTTVSTLYGYTF | TGCGCCAGCAGCACCACAGTTTCTACCCTCTATGGCTACACCTTC | TRBJ1-2 | . | . | TRBV5-1
CASSEAGDRGYGYTF | TGTGCCAGCAGTGAAGCAGGAGACAGGGGATATGGCTACACCTTC | TRBJ1-2 | . | TRBD1 | TRBV6-1
CASSNRGRHEQYF | TGTGCCAGCAGCAATAGGGGTCGCCACGAGCAGTACTTC | TRBJ2-7 | . | . | TRBV7-8
CASGSNLKFYNSPLHF | TGTGCTAGTGGTTCTAATCTTAAGTTTTATAATTCACCCCTCCACTTT | TRBJ1-6 | few | . | TRBV12-5
CSVPGLRSYEQYF | TGCAGCGTCCCAGGACTCCGATCCTACGAGCAGTACTTC | TRBJ2-7 | . | . | TRBV29-1
CASSRGSTAVSTDTQYF | TGTGCCAGCAGTCGGGGGAGTACAGCGGTTAGCACAGATACGCAGTATTTT | TRBJ2-3 | . | . | TRBV6-6
CASSPPSGGHNEQFF | TGTGCCAGCAGCCCCCCCAGCGGGGGACACAATGAGCAGTTCTTC | TRBJ2-1 | . | TRBD2 | TRBV7-9
CASSSTLGGALSRNQPQHF | TGTGCCAGTAGTTCCACGCTGGGAGGGGCCCTATCGCGCAATCAGCCCCAGCATTTT | TRBJ1-5 | . | . | TRBV19
CASSLRGRVYEKLFF | TGTGCCAGCAGTTTGAGGGGGCGAGTCTATGAAAAACTGTTTTTT | TRBJ1-4 | . | TRBD1 | TRBV27
CAISETGSGNTIYF | TGTGCCATCAGTGAAACGGGGTCTGGAAACACCATATATTTT | TRBJ1-3 | few | . | TRBV10-3
CAESTDPGQGYEQYF | TGTGCCGAATCGACCGACCCGGGACAGGGCTACGAGCAGTACTTC | TRBJ2-7 | . | TRBD1 | TRBV24-1
CASSFGGTTYEQYF | TGTGCCAGCAGTTTTGGGGGGACTACCTACGAGCAGTACTTC | TRBJ2-7 | once | TRBD2 | TRBV27
CAWSVRLYREGEQYF | TGTGCCTGGAGTGTACGGTTATACAGGGAGGGCGAGCAGTACTTC | TRBJ2-7 | few | . | TRBV30
CASSLGTLETQYF | TGTGCCAGCAGCTTGGGGACACTAGAGACCCAGTACTTC | TRBJ2-5 | . | . | TRBV5-6
CAISEIGVHGYTF | TGTGCCATCAGTGAGATAGGGGTGCATGGCTACACCTTC | TRBJ1-2 | . | . | TRBV10-3
CASSESSGAGDTQYF | TGCGCCAGCAGTGAGTCTAGCGGGGCCGGAGATACGCAGTATTTT | TRBJ2-3 | . | TRBD2 | TRBV10-1
CASSRTSGAGEQYF | TGTGCCAGCAGCAGGACTAGCGGCGCGGGGGAGCAGTACTTC | TRBJ2-7 | . | TRBD2 | TRBV2
CASSFNGFYQETQYF | TGTGCCAGCAGCTTCAATGGTTTCTATCAAGAGACCCAGTACTTC | TRBJ2-5 | . | . | TRBV2